The 14 T cell receptor beta chains in this list originate from one sample, sequenced in a study of T cells after yellow fever vaccination (dated by TCRdb to about 2019). This sample's treatment or condition label indicates: live attenuated yellow fever vaccine strain. Libraries were constructed by 5' RACE. TCRdb lists the instrument as Illumina NovaSeq 6000. TCRdb reprocessing: public reads trimmed at Q25 with fastp, clones called with MiXCR, in-frame beta chains kept. Identical CDR3 proteins give one entry, which carries the most common genes and DNA. The sample data list roughly 310,000 distinct CDR3 sequences, and about 3.5% of these were observed just once. The ten most abundant clones make up about 25% of the sample. The material sequenced was PBMCs, taken on the day of the yellow fever booster vaccination. The origin of the receptors is a man aged 18 to 35 who received the YFV17D yellow fever vaccine.

This clonotype occurred many times. The chain employs TRBV4-1 and TRBJ2-5; 11 positions match TRBD1. The CDR3 consists of 16 residues. CDR1 is MGHRA, CDR2 YSYEKL, per germline. J was trimmed by 4 bases and V by 0 bases; bases with no gene match: 4. CDR3 sequence: CASSQDQGTGGETQYF. The CDR3 DNA is TGCGCCAGCAGCCAAGATCAGGGGACAGGGGGAGAGACCCAGTACTTC.

This clonotype has a handful of counts. The chain is built from TRBV10-1 and TRBJ2-3; 8 positions match TRBD2. Germline values: CDR1 WNHNN, CDR2 SYGVQD (reference sequence). The CDR3 is made up of 15 amino acids. J gave up 4 bases and V 0 bases, and 3 bases lay outside the gene matches. The CDR3 DNA follows: TGCGCCAGCAGTGAGTCGACGGGGGGGGCAGATACGCAGTATTTT. Its protein is CASSESTGGADTQYF.

At least ten counts were recorded for this clonotype. The V call is TRBV5-1, the J call TRBJ2-1, with 9 bases fitting TRBD1. Trimming took 1 base from V and 7 from J; bases not matched to a gene: 3. The germline V gene encodes CDR1 SGHRS and CDR2 YFSETQ. The CDR3 length is 14 residues. The CDR3 DNA is TGCGCCAGCAGCTTGACGACAGGGGGAAATGAGCAGTTCTTC. It encodes CASSLTTGGNEQFF.

A few counts support this clonotype. The rearrangement uses TRBV7-3 and TRBJ2-1; possibly TRBD1 for D (5 bases). Germline V lookup: CDR1 SGHTA, CDR2 FQGTGA. The CDR3 extends over 18 amino acids. V was shortened by 4 bases and J by 0 bases, with 19 bases between the two germline ends. CDR3 sequence: CASSSLAGAVSSYNEQFF. CDR3 coding DNA: TGTGCCAGCAGCTCCCTGGCTGGGGCCGTGAGCTCCTACAATGAGCAGTTCTTC. Complete variable domain (other parts from reference TRBV7-3 and TRBJ2-1): GAGVSQTPSNKVTEKGKYVELRCDPISGHTALYWYRQSLGQGPEFLIYFQGTGAADDSGLPNDRFFAVRPEGSVSTLKIQRTERGDSAVYLCASSSLAGAVSSYNEQFFGPGTRLTVL.

This clonotype has a count of ten or more. V is TRBV6-5 and J is TRBJ2-7; 9 nucleotides line up with TRBD2. The CDR3 covers 17 residues. CDR1 MNHEY and CDR2 SVGAGI come from the germline V gene. V gave up 6 bases and J gave up 0 bases; unmatched junction bases: 12. CDR3 protein: CASRPKWGLANSYEQYF. CDR3 nucleotides: TGTGCCAGCAGACCGAAATGGGGACTAGCCAACTCCTACGAGCAGTACTTC.

Many counts were recorded for this clonotype. This chain uses TRBV29-1 with TRBJ1-1; D is undetermined. Germline V gives CDR1 SQVTM, CDR2 ANQGSEA. This CDR3 spans 12 amino acids. The ends were cut back, 8 bases at V and 6 bases at J, with 16 bases in the middle. CDR3 sequence (DNA): TGCAGCACCTGGTCCGGAGAGCCTGAAGCTTTCTTT. This translates into CSTWSGEPEAFF.

This clonotype was seen many times. This chain joins TRBV4-3 and TRBJ2-7; D possibly corresponds to TRBD1 (6 bases). V lost 0 bases and J 3 bases, leaving 6 bases between the germline ends. There are 13 residues in the CDR3. Germline CDR1 and CDR2: LGHNA and YSLEER. The CDR3 loop reads CASSQDRGYEQYV. CDR3 nucleotide sequence: TGCGCCAGCAGCCAAGACAGGGGCTACGAGCAGTACGTC.

The rearrangement uses TRBV12-3 or TRBV12-4 and TRBJ2-7; 7 nucleotides agree with TRBD2. Trimming took 3 bases from V and 5 from J; bases not matched to a gene: 10. The CDR3 length is 15 residues. DNA of the CDR3: TGTGCCAGCAGTTTGGGAAGCGGGGTGACCGACGAGCAGTACGTC. Translation: CASSLGSGVTDEQYV.

This clonotype was found many times. This chain joins TRBV11-2 and TRBJ2-5; 7 bases are a match to TRBD1. Trimming at V came to 6 bases and at J to 2 bases, leaving 6 bases not matched to a gene. This CDR3 has 14 amino acids. Germline V gene lookup returns CDR1 SGHAT and CDR2 FQNNGV. Here the CDR3 DNA reads TGTGCCAGCAGGCGGGCAGGGGGACAAGAGACCCAGTACTTC. It yields the protein CASRRAGGQETQYF.

This clonotype has a handful of counts. This chain connects TRBV12-3 or TRBV12-4 to TRBJ2-2, with a possible D match to TRBD1 (6 bases). The V end was cut by 3 bases, the J end by 0 bases, with 8 bases between. The CDR3 loop spans 15 amino acids. The CDR3 region is CASSFEGANTGELFF. The CDR3 DNA is TGTGCCAGCAGTTTCGAGGGGGCGAACACCGGGGAGCTGTTTTTT.

This clonotype occurred many times. V and J are TRBV20-1 and TRBJ2-3; the D is unclear. Germline V CDR1 and CDR2: DFQATT, SNEGSKA (reference sequence). This CDR3 spans 11 amino acids. Trimming took off 5 bases at V and 7 bases at J, with 10 bases between the two ends. Here the CDR3 reads CSAAGDYTQYF. As DNA, the CDR3 is TGCAGTGCTGCCGGAGATTATACGCAGTATTTT.

This clonotype was seen repeatedly, ten times or more. The chain carries TRBV7-2 and TRBJ2-1; D gene uncertain. The CDR3 spans 15 residues. The V gene lost 1 base and the J gene lost 3 bases, with 10 bases spanning the gap. The germline V gene has CDR1 SGHTA and CDR2 FQGNSA. The CDR3 coding sequence is TGTGCCAGCAGCTTAGGACTTCTTGACTACAATGAGCAGTTCTTC. This translates into CASSLGLLDYNEQFF.

The V call is TRBV6-2 or TRBV6-3, the J call TRBJ2-1; TRBD1 is a possible D gene (5 bases). Germline lookup yields CDR1 MNHEY and CDR2 SVGEGT. The CDR3 has 15 residues. Trimming removed 2 bases at V and 3 bases at J, with 11 bases between. The chain's CDR3 is CASSYRQTGYNEQFF. The CDR3 nucleotides read TGTGCCAGCAGTTACCGACAGACGGGCTACAATGAGCAGTTCTTC.

This clonotype was seen a few times. The gene calls are TRBV7-9 and TRBJ2-1; D not certain. V lost 5 bases, J lost 0 bases, and 11 bases lay in between. The CDR3 contains 15 residues. Germline CDR1 reads SEHNR; CDR2 reads FQNEAQ (reference sequence). CDR3 sequence reads: CASSIDLRSYNEQFF. The DNA of the CDR3 is TGTGCCAGCAGCATAGATCTCCGCTCCTACAATGAGCAGTTCTTC.